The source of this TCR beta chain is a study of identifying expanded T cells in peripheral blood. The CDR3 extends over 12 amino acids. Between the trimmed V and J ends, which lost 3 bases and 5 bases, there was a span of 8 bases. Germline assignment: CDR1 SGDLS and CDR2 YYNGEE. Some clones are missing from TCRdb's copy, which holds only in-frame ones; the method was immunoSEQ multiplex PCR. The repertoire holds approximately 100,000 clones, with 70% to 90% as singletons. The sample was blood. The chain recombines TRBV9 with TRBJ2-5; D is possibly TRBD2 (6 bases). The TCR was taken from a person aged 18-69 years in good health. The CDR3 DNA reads TGTGCCAGCAGCGCTCGGGGGGAGACCCAGTACTTC. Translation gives CASSARGETQYF. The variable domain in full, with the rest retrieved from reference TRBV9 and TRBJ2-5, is DSGVTQTPKHLITATGQRVTLRCSPRSGDLSVYWYQQSLDQGLQFLIQYYNGEERAKGNILERFSAQQFPDLHSELNLSSLELGDSALYFCASSARGETQYFGPGTRLLVL.